The 29 T cell receptor beta chains in this list originate from one sample, sequenced in a study of radiotherapy plus CTLA-4 blockade in lung cancer. The table came from immunoSEQ multiplex PCR; TCRdb's copy has only in-frame clones and leaves some out. The data contain approximately 110,000 clones, over 65% of them singletons. Sequencing used peripheral blood, obtained from a patient treated with radiotherapy plus ipilimumab. The origin of the receptors is a human donor with non-small cell lung cancer that progressed on radiotherapy plus ipilimumab. Some clones in this sample may be carry-over from other donors' samples.

The chain links TRBV19 to TRBJ2-7; D might be TRBD2 (5 bases). CDR1 and CDR2 (germline): LNHDA, SQIVND (reference sequence). With 6 bases removed from V and 0 bases from J, the gap between germline ends came to 18 bases. The CDR3 spans 16 residues. In DNA form, the CDR3 reads TGTGCCAGTAGACAAGCCCATGATGACTACTCCTACGAGCAGTACTTC. Amino acids: CASRQAHDDYSYEQYF.

The rearrangement uses TRBV9 and TRBJ2-2; TRBD2 matches at 8 bases. The V segment lost 4 bases and the J segment 3 bases; nucleotides outside the gene matches: 14. The CDR3 sequence is 18 residues long. Germline CDR1 reads SGDLS; CDR2 reads YYNGEE. The CDR3 here is CASSPRGSGESYTGELFF. The CDR3 DNA reads TGTGCCAGCAGCCCCCGGGGTAGCGGGGAAAGCTACACCGGGGAGCTGTTTTTT.

The V and J genes are TRBV4-1 and TRBJ2-7; 9 nucleotides agree with TRBD1. The J segment lost 3 bases and the V segment lost 2 bases, leaving 8 bases of the junction unmatched. CDR3 length: 16 residues. Germline assignment: CDR1 MGHRA and CDR2 YSYEKL. The CDR3 loop reads CASSQQTGTGLYEQYF. CDR3 DNA sequence: TGCGCCAGCAGCCAACAAACCGGGACAGGGCTCTACGAGCAGTACTTC.

The V call is TRBV6-5, the J call TRBJ1-2; TRBD1 agrees at 12 bases. The V segment lost 4 bases and the J segment 5 bases; nucleotides outside the gene matches: 8. The germline CDR1 and CDR2 sequences are MNHEY and SVGAGI. This CDR3 comprises 16 residues. The CDR3 region is CASSFRGTGGGYGYTF. CDR3 sequence (DNA): TGTGCCAGCAGTTTCCGGGGGACAGGGGGCGGGTATGGCTACACCTTC.

The V and J genes are TRBV10-2 and TRBJ2-7, with D possibly TRBD2 on 5 matching bases. The germline V gene encodes CDR1 WSHSY and CDR2 SAAADI. The CDR3 consists of 11 residues. V lost 7 bases and J 3 bases, leaving 7 bases between the germline ends. The DNA for the CDR3 is TGCGCCAGCAACCGGGGCTACGAGCAGTACTTC. It encodes CASNRGYEQYF.

This clone turned up a few times. In DNA form, the CDR3 reads TGTGCCAGCAGCCGACAGGGTTACGAGCAGTACTTC. As protein: CASSRQGYEQYF. The rearrangement links TRBV28 to TRBJ2-7, with 7 bases matching TRBD1. CDR3 length: 12 residues. The V gene end was trimmed by 6 bases and the J gene end by 4 bases; junction bases not matched to a gene: 3. Per germline, CDR1 MDHEN and CDR2 SYDVKM.

This clone was found a few times. The DNA of the CDR3 is TGCGCCAGCAGCCACGGACAGACTAGCACAGATACGCAGTATTTT. This translates into CASSHGQTSTDTQYF. The chain has TRBV4-1 and TRBJ2-3, with a possible D match to TRBD1 (6 bases). V was cut by 3 bases and J by 0 bases, with 10 bases left in between. Germline assignment: CDR1 MGHRA and CDR2 YSYEKL. This CDR3 is 15 amino acids long.

V is TRBV5-1 and J is TRBJ2-1; 7 bases line up with TRBD2. J was trimmed by 5 bases and V by 2 bases; bases with no gene match: 10. Germline V gives CDR1 SGHRS, CDR2 YFSETQ. CDR3 length: 16 amino acids. The CDR3 DNA is TGCGCCAGCAGCTTTCTTCAGCGGGGATTAAACAATGAGCAGTTCTTC. This codes for CASSFLQRGLNNEQFF. Variable domain in full (rest from reference TRBV5-1 and TRBJ2-1): KAGVTQTPRYLIKTRGQQVTLSCSPISGHRSVSWYQQTPGQGLQFLFEYFSETQRNKGNFPGRFSGRQFSNSRSEMNVSTLELGDSALYLCASSFLQRGLNNEQFFGPGTRLTVL.

The gene calls are TRBV5-6 and TRBJ2-1; D is undetermined. V shed 3 bases and J shed 3 bases, with 13 bases lying between them. This CDR3 comprises 15 residues. Germline CDR1 is SGHDT and CDR2 is YYEEEE. The CDR3 reads CASSSIGRNYNEQFF. In nucleotides, the CDR3 is TGTGCCAGCAGCTCCATCGGACGAAACTACAATGAGCAGTTCTTC.

This chain uses TRBV7-3 with TRBJ2-1, with TRBD2 matching 8 bases. Germline assignment: CDR1 SGHTA and CDR2 FQGTGA. Losses at the gene ends were 5 bases for V and 0 bases for J; bases not matched to a gene: 3. The CDR3 extends over 15 amino acids. The CDR3 reads CASSKLAASYNEQFF. The CDR3 coding sequence is TGTGCCAGCAGCAAACTAGCGGCCTCCTACAATGAGCAGTTCTTC.

This clone has more than one count but fewer than ten. The V and J genes are TRBV7-3 and TRBJ2-1, with TRBD2 matching over 10 bases. The CDR3 runs 17 residues. Germline CDR1 is SGHTA and CDR2 is FQGTGA. V lost 5 bases to trimming and J lost 10 bases; unmatched junction nucleotides: 17. The CDR3 DNA reads as TGTGCCAGCAGCCGCACCCTTCAAGCGGGGGGGCCAGTCGAGCAGTTCTTC. Its translation is CASSRTLQAGGPVEQFF.

The V call is TRBV7-3, the J call TRBJ1-2; 8 positions match TRBD1. This CDR3 comprises 15 residues. The V gene end was trimmed by 2 bases and the J gene end by 4 bases; junction bases not matched to a gene: 6. The germline gives CDR1 SGHTA, CDR2 FQGTGA. The DNA for the CDR3 is TGTGCCAGCAGCTTATATCAGGGGGCGGGCTATGGCTACACCTTC. It is translated as CASSLYQGAGYGYTF. Looking up the rest from reference TRBV7-3 and TRBJ1-2 gives the full variable domain: GAGVSQTPSNKVTEKGKYVELRCDPISGHTALYWYRQSLGQGPEFLIYFQGTGAADDSGLPNDRFFAVRPEGSVSTLKIQRTERGDSAVYLCASSLYQGAGYGYTFGSGTRLTVV.

The chain links TRBV7-2 to TRBJ1-6; D ambiguous. This CDR3 is 15 amino acids long. V lost 1 base, J lost 13 bases, and 17 bases lay in between. In germline, CDR1 is SGHTA, CDR2 FQGNSA. CDR3 in amino acids: CASSLGELGSAPLHF. CDR3 bases: TGTGCCAGCAGCTTAGGGGAGTTGGGCAGTGCGCCCCTCCACTTT. Supplemented by reference TRBV7-2 and TRBJ1-6, the full variable domain reads GAGVSQSPSNKVTEKGKDVELRCDPISGHTALYWYRQSLGQGLEFLIYFQGNSAPDKSGLPSDRFSAERTGGSVSTLTIQRTQQEDSAVYLCASSLGELGSAPLHFGNGTRLTVT.

The chain uses TRBV29-1 and TRBJ2-7; 7 nucleotides line up with TRBD1. V shed 6 bases, J shed 0 bases, and the junction held 8 bases outside the gene matches. The CDR3 is made up of 14 amino acids. CDR1 and CDR2 from the germline V gene are SQVTM and ANQGSEA. CDR3 coding DNA: TGCAGCGTGGGCAATTCAGGGGGCTCCTACGAGCAGTACTTC. This sequence encodes CSVGNSGGSYEQYF.

The chain joins TRBV7-3 to TRBJ1-6, with D hard to call. V gave up 2 bases and J gave up 8 bases, with 13 bases separating them. Germline loops: CDR1 SGHTA, CDR2 FQGTGA. CDR3 length: 15 amino acids. For the CDR3, the DNA is TGTGCCAGCAGCTTACGGTCAGCGGTAGATTCACCCCTCCACTTT. Its protein product is CASSLRSAVDSPLHF. Variable domain in full (rest from reference TRBV7-3 and TRBJ1-6): GAGVSQTPSNKVTEKGKYVELRCDPISGHTALYWYRQSLGQGPEFLIYFQGTGAADDSGLPNDRFFAVRPEGSVSTLKIQRTERGDSAVYLCASSLRSAVDSPLHFGNGTRLTVT.

The V gene is TRBV6-6, the J gene TRBJ1-1; 7 bases map to TRBD1. The CDR3 runs 14 residues. J was trimmed by 3 bases and V by 5 bases; bases with no gene match: 6. CDR1 is MNHNY, CDR2 SVGAGI, per germline (reference sequence). CDR3 coding DNA: TGTGCCAGCAGTGAGACAGGGTGGGACACTGAAGCTTTCTTT. This codes for CASSETGWDTEAFF.

This rearrangement joins TRBV5-5 to TRBJ2-3, with D possibly matching TRBD1 (5 bases). Germline lookup yields CDR1 SGHKS and CDR2 YYEKEE (reference sequence). V dropped 4 bases and J dropped 2 bases, with 11 bases sitting between them. The CDR3 spans 14 residues. The CDR3 region is CASSIDSFTDTQYF. CDR3 nucleotide sequence: TGTGCCAGCAGCATAGACAGTTTCACAGATACGCAGTATTTT.

This clone has only one observation. The chain couples TRBV4-2 to TRBJ2-5, with 11 bases aligning to TRBD1. The V and J ends lost 3 bases and 3 bases, in that order; junction bases with no gene match: 0. The CDR3 covers 14 residues. Germline loops: CDR1 LGHNA, CDR2 YNFKEQ. The CDR3 loop is CASSQGQGEETQYF. The CDR3 DNA reads as TGTGCCAGCAGCCAGGGACAGGGGGAAGAGACCCAGTACTTC.

The CDR3 coding sequence is TGTGCCAGCAGCTATAGACAGGGGAGTTCTAATTCACCCCTCCACTTT. Translated: CASSYRQGSSNSPLHF. The chain couples TRBV7-9 to TRBJ1-6; 8 bases are a match to TRBD1. Germline lookup yields CDR1 SEHNR and CDR2 FQNEAQ (reference sequence). The CDR3 has 16 residues. V lost 4 bases to trimming and J lost 6 bases; unmatched junction nucleotides: 8.

The V call is TRBV19, the J call TRBJ1-5; no clear D gene. Germline loops: CDR1 LNHDA, CDR2 SQIVND (reference sequence). The CDR3 has 16 amino acids. The V gene lost 6 bases and the J gene lost 0 bases, with 15 bases spanning the gap. The CDR3 region is CASSPLEGSSNQPQHF. The DNA for the CDR3 is TGTGCCAGTAGCCCCCTGGAGGGAAGTAGCAATCAGCCCCAGCATTTT.

This clone came up a few times. The chain joins TRBV2 to TRBJ2-7; no clear D gene. From germline, CDR1 is SNHLY and CDR2 FYNNEI. The length of the CDR3 is 17 residues. Trimming stripped 3 bases from V and 3 bases from J, with 21 bases between. CDR3 sequence reads: CASSDHMRPSALYEQYF. CDR3 in DNA: TGTGCCAGCAGTGATCATATGCGGCCGTCAGCCCTCTACGAGCAGTACTTC.

A word on this clone: Other nucleotide sequences in the sample specify the same CDR3. The chain joins TRBV6-5 to TRBJ2-1, with 8 bases aligning to TRBD2. CDR3 length: 16 amino acids. The V gene end was trimmed by 3 bases and the J gene end by 4 bases; junction bases not matched to a gene: 8. The germline V gene has CDR1 MNHEY and CDR2 SVGAGI. CDR3 sequence (DNA): TGTGCCAGCAGTTATGTGTTTACTAGCGGTTACAATGAGCAGTTCTTC. This gives the protein CASSYVFTSGYNEQFF.

The J gene is TRBJ1-1, the V gene TRBV4-3; D not certain. Germline CDR1 and CDR2: LGHNA and YSLEER. The CDR3 is 14 residues long. Trimming took 0 bases from V and 1 from J, leaving 6 bases between them. The CDR3 coding sequence is TGCGCCAGCAGCCAAGATACTAGGAACACTGAAGCTTTCTTT. Protein: CASSQDTRNTEAFF.

The rearrangement joins TRBV5-1 to TRBJ2-7; 8 positions match TRBD1. CDR3 length: 17 residues. Germline assignment: CDR1 SGHRS and CDR2 YFSETQ. J lost 5 bases, V lost 4 bases, and 17 bases had no gene match. The CDR3 loop is CASSDRTGFDVGDEQYF. CDR3 nucleotide sequence: TGCGCCAGCAGCGACCGGACAGGGTTCGATGTGGGTGACGAGCAGTACTTC.

The table lists this clone with a count of one. The chain joins TRBV28 to TRBJ2-2; unclear D gene. The germline V and J ends were trimmed by 5 bases and 7 bases, with 14 bases remaining between them. The CDR3 extends over 14 amino acids. In germline, CDR1 is MDHEN, CDR2 SYDVKM. The CDR3 nucleotides read TGTGCCAGCAGTAGGAGTGGGTACGGCGGGGAGCTGTTTTTT. Translating it yields CASSRSGYGGELFF. Supplemented by reference TRBV28 and TRBJ2-2, the full variable domain reads DVKVTQSSRYLVKRTGEKVFLECVQDMDHENMFWYRQDPGLGLRLIYFSYDVKMKEKGDIPEGYSVSREKKERFSLILESASTNQTSMYLCASSRSGYGGELFFGEGSRLTVL.

The rearrangement joins TRBV25-1 to TRBJ1-1; possible D gene TRBD1, 5 bases. Looked up from germline, CDR1 is MGHDK and CDR2 is SYGVNS. The V and J ends lost 3 bases and 5 bases respectively, with 10 bases between them. There are 13 residues in the CDR3. CDR3 sequence: CASSESWGTEAFF. CDR3 bases: TGTGCCAGCAGTGAGAGCTGGGGGACTGAAGCTTTCTTT.

The chain carries TRBV30 and TRBJ1-1, with D hard to call. Germline V gene sequence: CDR1 GTSNPN, CDR2 SVGIG (reference sequence). Trimming stripped 0 bases from V and 6 bases from J, with 23 bases between. The CDR3 is 17 residues long. The CDR3 protein is CAWSVRLGVGYGAEAFF. The DNA for the CDR3 is TGTGCCTGGAGTGTACGACTGGGAGTGGGTTATGGGGCTGAAGCTTTCTTT.

This chain links TRBV7-8 with TRBJ2-1; D not resolved. V was pared by 1 base and J by 1 base, with 8 bases between. Germline CDR1 is SGHVS and CDR2 is FQNEAQ. The CDR3 spans 15 residues. The chain's CDR3 is CASSLGLLSYNEQFF. CDR3 nucleotides: TGTGCCAGCAGCTTAGGGTTACTTTCCTACAATGAGCAGTTCTTC.

This rearrangement joins TRBV2 to TRBJ1-1; D is unresolved. This CDR3 is built from 12 residues. Per the germline V gene, CDR1 is SNHLY and CDR2 is FYNNEI. The V gene lost 7 bases and the J gene lost 5 bases, with 11 bases spanning the gap. CDR3 sequence (DNA): TGTGCCAGCATGGAACGGACGACTGAAGCTTTCTTT. As protein: CASMERTTEAFF.